The entry below describes one TCR beta chain. Original processing notes: Using reference gene primer amplification, nucleated cell counts were estimated. TCRdb's table, derived via immunoSEQ multiplex PCR, lists solely in-frame clones and lacks some. That table gives V, J and clone size, and the DNA gave D and trimming. Of approximately 290,000 clones in the sample, 80% to 90% were seen once. The data stem from a study of blood T cell repertoires in COVID-19. Overall study context: Material from acute and convalescent COVID-19 was sourced from the United States, Italy and Spain. Sample material is recorded as cDNA or gDNA derived from T cells, B-cell-depleted T cells, or PBMCs.

V lost 4 bases to trimming and J lost 14 bases, with 16 bases between them. The CDR3 length is 12 residues. Germline lookup yields CDR1 MNHEY and CDR2 SMNVEV (reference sequence). This TCR was recovered from a man between 25 and 39 years old with acute or convalescent COVID-19. The chain combines TRBV27 with TRBJ2-3, with D possibly TRBD1 on 6 matching bases. The sequenced sample was peripheral blood. The CDR3: CASSSLRGNRYF. CDR3 bases: TGTGCCAGCAGTTCCCTCAGGGGAAATCGGTATTTT.